This T cell receptor beta chain was sequenced in a study of cytomegalovirus exposure and HLA in healthy donors. As to this clone: Its antigen remains unknown.

The PCR contained 60 Vbeta and 13 Jbeta primers. Data came from immunoSEQ multiplex PCR; TCRdb stores just in-frame clones and leaves some out. The table has about 160,000 clones, roughly 80% seen once. CDR1 is GTSNPN and CDR2 is SVGIG in the germline V gene (reference sequence). The ends were cut back, 0 bases at V and 3 bases at J, with 8 bases in the middle. The CDR3 length is 14 residues. Study-wide results and caveats: A previous analysis found most TCR beta V segments productive roughly 90% or roughly 30% of the time. Analyses of presence and absence presupposed an approximately uniform sequencing depth across donors.

V and J are TRBV30 and TRBJ1-4, with D unclear. This TCR was recovered from a man aged 30 to 39 in good health and CMV-seronegative. What was sequenced was PBMCs. The chain's CDR3 is CAWSVFSANEKLFF. CDR3 bases: TGTGCCTGGAGTGTATTCTCGGCTAATGAAAAACTGTTTTTT.